This TCR beta chain was captured in a study of shared clonotypes between healthy human individuals. The germline V gene encodes CDR1 SGHVS and CDR2 FNYEAQ. V was cut by 5 bases and J by 0 bases, with 9 bases left in between. The CDR3 runs to 14 residues. The assay was immunoSEQ multiplex PCR, and TCRdb's table has in-frame clones only and misses some. The sample contains around 2.5 million clones, approximately 94% of which appear only once. This clonotype was obtained from a man between 18 and 29 years old in good health. Some clones in this sample may be carry-over from other donors' samples. The rearrangement joins TRBV7-6 to TRBJ2-3; D is unclear. Material: naive CD4+ T cells from PBMCs. The subset was: CD45RA+ positively selected. As DNA, the CDR3 is TGTGCCAGCAGCCGCGGATCGAGCACAGATACGCAGTATTTT. Its translation: CASSRGSSTDTQYF.